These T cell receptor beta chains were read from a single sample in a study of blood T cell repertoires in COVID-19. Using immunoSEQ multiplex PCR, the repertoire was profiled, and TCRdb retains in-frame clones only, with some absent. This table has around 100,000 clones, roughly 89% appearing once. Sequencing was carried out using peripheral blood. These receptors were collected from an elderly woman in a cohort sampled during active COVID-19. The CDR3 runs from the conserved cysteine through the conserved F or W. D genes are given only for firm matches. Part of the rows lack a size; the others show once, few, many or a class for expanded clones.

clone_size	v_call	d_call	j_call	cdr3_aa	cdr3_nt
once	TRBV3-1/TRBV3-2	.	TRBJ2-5	CASSPGPGGAQYF	TGTGCCAGCAGCCCAGGTCCAGGAGGGGCCCAGTACTTC
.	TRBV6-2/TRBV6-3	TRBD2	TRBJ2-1	CASTPLELAGYNEQFF	TGTGCCAGCACCCCCCTGGAGCTAGCGGGGTACAATGAGCAGTTCTTC
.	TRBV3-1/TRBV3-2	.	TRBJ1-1	CASSQDPGMNTEAFF	TGTGCCAGCAGCCAAGATCCGGGGATGAACACTGAAGCTTTCTTT
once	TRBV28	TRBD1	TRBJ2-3	CASSSLTGPTDTQYF	TGTGCCAGCAGTTCCCTGACAGGGCCTACAGATACGCAGTATTTT
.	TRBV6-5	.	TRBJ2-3	CAGENWTRGTQYF	TGTGCCGGAGAGAACTGGACCCGGGGTACGCAGTATTTT
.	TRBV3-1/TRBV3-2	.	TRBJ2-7	CASSQLSYEQYF	TGTGCCAGCAGCCAGCTATCCTACGAGCAGTACTTC
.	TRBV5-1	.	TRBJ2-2	CASSLTGQINTGELFF	TGCGCCAGCAGCTTGACAGGACAGATCAACACCGGGGAGCTGTTTTTT
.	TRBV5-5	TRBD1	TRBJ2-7	CASSLATGAYSYEQYF	TGTGCCAGCAGCTTGGCAACAGGGGCCTACTCCTACGAGCAGTACTTC
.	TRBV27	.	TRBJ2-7	CASSETGIHEQYF	TGTGCCAGCAGTGAAACAGGGATCCACGAGCAGTACTTC
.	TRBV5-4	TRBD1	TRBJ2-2	CASSGTRGQGVSGELFF	TGTGCCAGCAGCGGGACGAGGGGACAGGGGGTATCCGGGGAGCTGTTTTTT